These 15 T cell receptor beta chains share one sample of origin, sequenced in a study of somatic mutations in cytotoxic T cells in rheumatoid arthritis. Clones were read by immunoSEQ multiplex PCR, and TCRdb kept only the in-frame ones, dropping some. This sample has about 15,000 clones, with roughly 74% found just once. The specimen sequenced was CD8+ T cells sorted from blood. Receptor source: an adult with rheumatoid arthritis.

As DNA, the CDR3 is TGTGCCAGCAGCACAGGGGGCGCAAGCTATGGCTACACCTTC. Protein sequence: CASSTGGASYGYTF. This sequence joins TRBV6-5 and TRBJ1-2; 9 bases agree with TRBD1. The CDR3 spans 14 residues. The germline CDR1 and CDR2 sequences are MNHEY and SVGAGI. Losses at the gene ends were 6 bases for V and 4 bases for J; bases not matched to a gene: 6.

J is TRBJ2-7 and V is TRBV30; 13 bases are shared with TRBD2. CDR1 GTSNPN and CDR2 SVGIG come from the germline V gene (reference sequence). This CDR3 comprises 18 residues. The junction had 9 bases not matched to a gene; V was cut back by 0 bases and J by 1 base. The CDR3: CAWSVPLTSGGPSYEQYF. The DNA of the CDR3 is TGTGCCTGGAGTGTCCCCCTGACTAGCGGGGGGCCGTCCTACGAGCAGTACTTC.

The rearrangement joins TRBV30 to TRBJ1-6; D not resolved. In germline, CDR1 is GTSNPN, CDR2 SVGIG (reference sequence). V lost 1 base, J lost 5 bases, and 12 bases lay in between. This CDR3 contains 15 residues. The CDR3 DNA follows: TGTGCCTGGAGTGCCCACAGAGGGAATAATTCACCCCTCCACTTT. It encodes CAWSAHRGNNSPLHF.

The chain is built from TRBV7-6 and TRBJ1-6; TRBD1 agrees at 8 bases. The CDR3 is 16 amino acids. Germline V CDR1 and CDR2: SGHVS, FNYEAQ. J gave up 5 bases and V 1 base, and 4 bases lay outside the gene matches. The CDR3 is CASSLEGQGDNSPLHF. CDR3 nucleotide sequence: TGTGCCAGCAGCTTAGAAGGACAGGGAGATAATTCACCCCTCCACTTT.

This clone was detected only a few times. The V gene is TRBV5-1, the J gene TRBJ1-6, with D perhaps TRBD1 (5 bases). V lost 4 bases and J lost 3, with 14 bases in between. Germline V gene lookup returns CDR1 SGHRS and CDR2 YFSETQ. The CDR3 is 16 amino acids. The CDR3 protein is CASSPQGRDYNSPLHF. CDR3 DNA: TGCGCCAGCAGCCCCCAGGGACGGGACTATAATTCACCCCTCCACTTT.

The chain carries TRBV4-1 and TRBJ1-4; D possibly corresponds to TRBD1 (6 bases). V lost 4 bases and J 2 bases, leaving 11 bases between the germline ends. This CDR3 spans 15 amino acids. Germline V gene sequence: CDR1 MGHRA, CDR2 YSYEKL. The CDR3 loop reads CASSPRGLTNEKLFF. In DNA form, the CDR3 reads TGCGCCAGCAGCCCCCGGGGGCTGACTAATGAAAAACTGTTTTTT.

The CDR3 DNA reads as TGTGCCAGCAGCCAACGGAGGGGGATACCCTACGAGCAGTACTTC. It codes for CASSQRRGIPYEQYF. The chain is built from TRBV5-5 and TRBJ2-7; D might be TRBD1 or TRBD2, each matching 6 bases. Germline CDR1 reads SGHKS; CDR2 reads YYEKEE (reference sequence). The V end was cut by 4 bases, the J end by 2 bases, with 16 bases between. This CDR3 comprises 15 residues.

This clone appeared a single time. The chain carries TRBV6-5 and TRBJ2-5; 8 positions agree with TRBD1. Germline V gene lookup returns CDR1 MNHEY and CDR2 SVGAGI. With 0 bases clipped from V and 4 bases from J, the junction kept 7 bases outside the gene matches. The CDR3 contains 16 residues. CDR3 residues: CASSYSTRGRLETQYF. The CDR3 DNA is TGTGCCAGCAGTTACTCGACCAGGGGGCGTTTAGAGACCCAGTACTTC.

The J gene is TRBJ1-1, the V gene TRBV29-1; D gene ambiguous. The germline V and J ends were trimmed by 0 bases and 8 bases, with 10 bases remaining between them. The germline V gene has CDR1 SQVTM and CDR2 ANQGSEA. The CDR3 has 12 amino acids. CDR3 sequence: CSVEDRTSEAFF. DNA of the CDR3: TGCAGCGTTGAAGACCGAACGTCAGAAGCTTTCTTT.

The count of this clone is one. V usage is TRBV7-9 and J usage is TRBJ1-2; 9 bases line up with TRBD1. CDR1 is SEHNR and CDR2 is FQNEAQ in the germline V gene (reference sequence). The CDR3 runs 16 residues. V lost 5 bases to trimming and J lost 6 bases; unmatched junction nucleotides: 13. Written as DNA, the CDR3 is TGTGCCAGCAGCCATACCGGGACAGGGTATGGGGATGGCTACACCTTC. It translates to CASSHTGTGYGDGYTF.

The gene calls are TRBV4-2 and TRBJ1-1; 7 bases match TRBD1. The germline V gene encodes CDR1 LGHNA and CDR2 YNFKEQ. Trimming cost V 0 bases and J 0 bases; bases outside gene matches: 7. The CDR3 is 17 amino acids. In DNA form, the CDR3 reads TGTGCCAGCAGCCAAGATCCTGCAGGGGGTCTGAACACTGAAGCTTTCTTT. It codes for CASSQDPAGGLNTEAFF.

This chain connects TRBV5-8 to TRBJ2-2, with D unresolved. The V end lost 7 bases, the J end lost 6 bases, and 13 bases lay between the germline ends. The CDR3 loop spans 13 amino acids. Germline V gene data show CDR1 as SGHTS and CDR2 as YDEGEE. The CDR3 here is CASGSRGAGELFF. As DNA, the CDR3 is TGTGCCAGCGGGTCCCGAGGAGCCGGGGAGCTGTTTTTT.

The chain joins TRBV7-6 to TRBJ1-1; perhaps TRBD1 as D (5 bases). The V and J ends lost 3 bases and 1 base respectively, with 12 bases between them. CDR3 size: 15 residues. Germline V CDR1 and CDR2: SGHVS, FNYEAQ. CDR3 in amino acids: CASSLVQRGNTEAFF. The DNA of the CDR3 is TGTGCCAGCAGCTTGGTCCAAAGGGGGAACACTGAAGCTTTCTTT.

The chain joins TRBV2 to TRBJ1-5, with 9 bases identical to TRBD1. V shed 4 bases and J 7 bases; nucleotides not matched to a gene: 8. Germline lookup yields CDR1 SNHLY and CDR2 FYNNEI. CDR3 length: 15 amino acids. The CDR3 region is CASSVDQTGGQPQHF. CDR3 nucleotide sequence: TGTGCCAGCAGTGTTGACCAGACAGGGGGGCAGCCCCAGCATTTT. Variable domain in full (rest from reference TRBV2 and TRBJ1-5): EPEVTQTPSHQVTQMGQEVILRCVPISNHLYFYWYRQILGQKVEFLVSFYNNEISEKSEIFDDQFSVERPDGSNFTLKIRSTKLEDSAMYFCASSVDQTGGQPQHFGDGTRLSIL.

The gene calls are TRBV5-4 and TRBJ2-7; 9 positions agree with TRBD1. The germline V gene encodes CDR1 SGHNT and CDR2 YYREEE (reference sequence). The CDR3 contains 15 residues. J lost 2 bases, V lost 4 bases, and 7 bases had no gene match. CDR3 sequence: CASSHPGTGTYEQYF. DNA of the CDR3: TGTGCCAGCAGCCACCCCGGGACAGGGACCTACGAGCAGTACTTC.